These T cell receptor beta chains were read from a single sample in a study of blood T cell repertoires in COVID-19. Profiled with immunoSEQ multiplex PCR; TCRdb holds only in-frame clones, not every one. The data contain about 66,000 clones, around 83% of them singletons. Sequences were obtained from peripheral blood. The receptors stem from a man aged 50-60 years with active COVID-19. Each CDR3 is given with its conserved first and last residue. A D gene is named only where the DNA matches it firmly. Only some rows state a clone size, as once, few, many or a class for expanded clones.

clone size,V gene,J gene,D gene,CDR3 DNA,CDR3 protein
-,TRBV2,TRBJ2-2,-,TGTGCCAGCAGTGAAGAGGGAGACTACAACACCGGGGAGCTGTTTTTT,CASSEEGDYNTGELFF
-,TRBV18,TRBJ1-2,TRBD1,TGTGCCAGCTCACCAACAGGGGGCGAGGGCTATGGCTACACCTTC,CASSPTGGEGYGYTF
-,TRBV11-2,TRBJ2-7,-,TGTGCCAGCAGCTTAAGTGACTCCGGCTCCTACGAGCAGTACTTC,CASSLSDSGSYEQYF
-,TRBV19,TRBJ1-1,TRBD1,TGTGCCAGTAGAACAGGGGTGACTGAAGCTTTCTTT,CASRTGVTEAFF
-,TRBV7-2,TRBJ1-2,TRBD1,TGTGCCAGCAGTAAAGGGCAGGGGGTTCAAGGCTACACCTTC,CASSKGQGVQGYTF
-,TRBV7-2,TRBJ1-6,-,TGTGCCAGCAGCTTATACCGGGGTTCACCCCTCCACTTT,CASSLYRGSPLHF
-,TRBV9,TRBJ2-2,-,TGTGCCAGCAGCGTCGCCGGGGAGCTGTTTTTT,CASSVAGELFF
once,TRBV19,TRBJ2-2,TRBD1,TGTGCCAGTAGTCCCTGGGACAGGGGAATTTGGACCGGGGAGCTGTTTTTT,CASSPWDRGIWTGELFF
-,TRBV7-9,TRBJ2-3,TRBD2,TGTGCCAGCAGCCTGCCCCCCCGACTAGCGGGGAGCACAGATACGCAGTATTTT,CASSLPPRLAGSTDTQYF
-,TRBV13,TRBJ2-7,TRBD1,TGTGCCAGCAGCGTGACAGGGGCCGAGCAGTACTTC,CASSVTGAEQYF
-,TRBV7-8,TRBJ1-2,-,TGTGCCAGCAGCCAGGGAGGGTTTGGTTATGGCTACACCTTC,CASSQGGFGYGYTF
-,TRBV4-1,TRBJ2-6,-,TGCGCCAGCAGCCAAGATTGGACTTCTGGGGCCAACGTCCTGACTTTC,CASSQDWTSGANVLTF
-,TRBV11-1,TRBJ2-2,-,TGTGCCAGCAGCTCCCGACAGGCGAACACCGGGGAGCTGTTTTTT,CASSSRQANTGELFF
once,TRBV5-1,TRBJ2-1,-,TGCGCCAGCAGCTTGGAGGGGCCGGGTAGAGGTAATGAGCAGTTCTTC,CASSLEGPGRGNEQFF
few,TRBV7-2,TRBJ1-6,-,TGTGCCAGCAGCCCCGGACAGTATAATTCACCCCTCCACTTT,CASSPGQYNSPLHF
once,TRBV12-3/TRBV12-4,TRBJ1-2,TRBD1,TGTGCCAGCAGCGGGACAGGGAACTATGGCTACACCTTC,CASSGTGNYGYTF
-,TRBV5-1,TRBJ2-1,-,TGCGCCAGCAGCTTGGGCGGTCTCTCCTACAATGAGCAGTTCTTC,CASSLGGLSYNEQFF
-,TRBV4-1,TRBJ1-1,-,TGCGCCAGCAGCCAACCCGGGGATGTCACTGAAGCTTTCTTT,CASSQPGDVTEAFF
-,TRBV2,TRBJ2-5,-,TGTGCCAGCACCCCCGGGATGACTCGAGAGACCCAGTACTTC,CASTPGMTRETQYF
few,TRBV11-2,TRBJ1-4,-,TGTGCCAGCAGCGAAGGACAGCTCAACACTAATGAAAAACTGTTTTTT,CASSEGQLNTNEKLFF
few,TRBV30,TRBJ1-5,-,TGTGCCTGGACCGAGGCGGGGGGCCATAGCAATCAGCCCCAGCATTTT,CAWTEAGGHSNQPQHF
once,TRBV9,TRBJ2-2,-,TGTGCCAGCAGTCCGATACAGGCTCCCGGGGAGCTGTTTTTT,CASSPIQAPGELFF
-,TRBV6-4,TRBJ2-1,-,TGTGCCAGCAGTGACACGGCGGAGACCTACAATGAGCAGTTCTTC,CASSDTAETYNEQFF
-,TRBV3-1/TRBV3-2,TRBJ1-2,-,TGTGCCAGCAGCCAAGGGTTCGTAGGGCGGGACTATGGCTACACCTTC,CASSQGFVGRDYGYTF
-,TRBV4-2,TRBJ2-1,-,TGTGCCAGCAGCCAAGTATCTAGCTTTGAGCAGTTCTTC,CASSQVSSFEQFF
few,TRBV5-5,TRBJ1-3,TRBD1,TGTGCCAGCAGCACCCTAGGGTCCGGGACAGTATATTTT,CASSTLGSGTVYF
once,TRBV11-3,TRBJ2-3,TRBD2,TGTGCCAGCAGCAACGGACTAGCGGGGTTTGATACGCAGTATTTT,CASSNGLAGFDTQYF
-,TRBV15,TRBJ2-1,-,TGTGCCACCAGCAGAGCAGACTACAATGAGCAGTTCTTC,CATSRADYNEQFF
-,TRBV5-5,TRBJ2-2,TRBD1,TGTGCCAGCAGCTCAGGACAGGGGTTTGCGGCCGGGGAGCTGTTTTTT,CASSSGQGFAAGELFF
-,TRBV7-9,TRBJ2-7,-,TGTGCCAGCAGCTTAGGACCCAACCCGGGCGAGCAGTACTTC,CASSLGPNPGEQYF
few,TRBV4-1,TRBJ1-1,-,TGCGCCAGCAGCCAAGAATCGGGGGGAGGGTTGGAAGCTTTCTTT,CASSQESGGGLEAFF
-,TRBV24-1,TRBJ2-5,-,TGTGCCACCAGTGACAGTCATGCATTCCAAGAGACCCAGTACTTC,CATSDSHAFQETQYF
once,TRBV9,TRBJ2-1,TRBD2,TGTGCCAGCAGCGGGGGAACTAGCGGGGGAGCCAATGAGCAGTTCTTC,CASSGGTSGGANEQFF
-,TRBV6-5,TRBJ1-1,TRBD1,TGTGCCAGCGGAAGCTGGACAGGGGGGAGCACTGAAGCTTTCTTT,CASGSWTGGSTEAFF
-,TRBV5-6,TRBJ2-2,TRBD1,TGTGCCAGCAGCTTGGTCCCTCACACAGGGGGAGGTGCCGGGGAGCTGTTTTTT,CASSLVPHTGGGAGELFF
-,TRBV4-2,TRBJ2-3,TRBD2,TGTGCCAGCAGCCTAGGAGGATCGGGGGGACTCACAGATACGCAGTATTTT,CASSLGGSGGLTDTQYF
-,TRBV6-1,TRBJ2-5,TRBD2,TGTGCCAGCAGTGAACGGGGTAGCGGGGGGGCCTCGGGAGAGACCCAGTACTTC,CASSERGSGGASGETQYF
-,TRBV7-9,TRBJ2-3,TRBD2,TGTGCCAGCAGCATTAGCGGGAGAGGGTCAGATACGCAGTATTTT,CASSISGRGSDTQYF
-,TRBV19,TRBJ2-1,TRBD2,TGTGCCAGTAGTATGGGGAGGCTAGCGGGGTTCTACAATGAGCAGTTCTTC,CASSMGRLAGFYNEQFF
-,TRBV11-2,TRBJ2-2,-,TGTGCCAGCAGCTTAGGTGCCAGGGGTTCCGGGGAGCTGTTTTTT,CASSLGARGSGELFF
-,TRBV3-1/TRBV3-2,TRBJ1-2,-,TGTGCCAGCAGCCGGGCGGGCGGGGACTATGGCTACACCTTC,CASSRAGGDYGYTF
-,TRBV7-6,TRBJ2-1,TRBD1,TGTGCCTTTGCCATGCGGGACAGGGGGTCGAGCTCCTACAATGAGCAGTTCTTC,CAFAMRDRGSSSYNEQFF
-,TRBV5-4,TRBJ2-1,-,TGTGCCAGCAGCTTGATCTCCGAGCGGGTTGAGCAGTTCTTC,CASSLISERVEQFF
-,TRBV24-1,TRBJ2-6,TRBD1,TGTGCCACCAGTCCCCCTATTGGACAGGGTGGCGGGGCCAACGTCCTGACTTTC,CATSPPIGQGGGANVLTF
-,TRBV6-1,TRBJ1-1,-,TGTGCCAGCAGTGAAGCGGGGGACATAGAAGCTTTCTTT,CASSEAGDIEAFF
-,TRBV30,TRBJ1-2,TRBD1,TGTGCCTCCCCCGGGACAGGGACCGGCTACACCTTC,CASPGTGTGYTF
-,TRBV27,TRBJ2-5,-,TGTGCCAGCAGTTCCACAGACACCCAAGAGACCCAGTACTTC,CASSSTDTQETQYF
-,TRBV3-1/TRBV3-2,TRBJ2-1,-,TGTGCCAGCAGCATCCGACTAGTTTACAATGAGCAGTTCTTC,CASSIRLVYNEQFF
-,TRBV18,TRBJ2-1,-,TGTGCCAGCTCACAACAGGGTTACAATGAGCAGTTCTTC,CASSQQGYNEQFF
-,TRBV7-6,TRBJ2-5,-,TGTGCCAGCAGCTTAGGGAGTCTGGTCGGAGAGACCCAGTACTTC,CASSLGSLVGETQYF
once,TRBV5-6,TRBJ1-1,-,TGTGCCAGCAGCTTGGTCAGGGTGAACACTGAAGCTTTCTTT,CASSLVRVNTEAFF
once,TRBV6-9,TRBJ2-1,TRBD2,TGTGCCAGCAGTTATTTGCCTAGCGGGAACAATGAGCAGTTCTTC,CASSYLPSGNNEQFF
-,TRBV15,TRBJ2-1,TRBD1,TGTGCCACCAGCAGGCTGACAGGGCCGGGGGAGCAGTTCTTC,CATSRLTGPGEQFF
few,TRBV2,TRBJ1-2,-,TGTGCCAGCACCCCCTGGGAACAGGCGGGGTATGGCTACACCTTC,CASTPWEQAGYGYTF
-,TRBV9,TRBJ1-6,-,TGTGCCAGCAGCGTAGCTGATTCACCCCTCCACTTT,CASSVADSPLHF
-,TRBV2,TRBJ2-7,TRBD1,TGTGCCAGCAGTGGACAGGGCGACGAGCAGTACTTC,CASSGQGDEQYF
-,TRBV9,TRBJ2-5,TRBD2,TGTGCCAGCAGCGTATCTGCGGGAGGGCGAGAGACCCAGTACTTC,CASSVSAGGRETQYF